Sequencing of this TCR beta chain was carried out in a study of cytomegalovirus exposure and HLA in healthy donors. Overall study: The Caucasian-associated ancestry cluster contained approximately 81% of the 300 to 450 genotyped donors.

With regard to this clone: Its specificity is not known.

Points from the study as a whole: Donors were assumed by presence/absence analyses to have roughly uniform sequencing depth. Compared with the approximately 700-donor mean, an Asian-associated ancestry cluster reportedly had fewer N-insertions, according to a later analysis.

The CDR3 totals 12 residues. Germline V lookup: CDR1 SEHNR, CDR2 FQNEAQ (reference sequence). V lost 5 bases, J lost 8 bases, and 12 bases lay in between. The primer mix had 60 Vbeta and 13 Jbeta primers. Clones were sequenced by immunoSEQ multiplex PCR, and TCRdb holds only the in-frame ones, with some missing. Here the sample spans about 110,000 clones, 78% being singletons. V is TRBV7-9 and J is TRBJ1-1, with D perhaps TRBD1 (6 bases). Sequencing was performed on PBMCs. The sequence came from a woman in her twenties or thirties in good health and CMV-seronegative. CDR3 sequence: CASSPGQLEAFF. The CDR3 DNA follows: TGTGCCAGCAGCCCCGGACAGTTAGAAGCTTTCTTT.